This TCR beta chain was profiled in a study of regulatory T cells in long-lasting Graves disease (dated by TCRdb to about 2021). With respect to the entire study: To count as having persistent Graves' disease, a patient had to have received antithyroid drug treatment for over 5 years with TSH receptor autoantibodies remaining persistently positive. The study was conducted in China and was registered as a clinical trial. In the clinical cohort, patients with persistent Graves' disease had used antithyroid drugs for an average of about 9.4 years. This study used TCR sequencing and RNA sequencing of peripheral blood to compare persistent Graves' disease patients against newly diagnosed Graves' disease patients. A total of 33 samples were covered by TCR sequencing, comprising approximately 13 persistent and around 20 newly diagnosed Graves' disease patients. Beyond this particular receptor, the publication reports: The authors noted that the small sample size was a limitation that may lower accuracy. Sequencing and analysis were restricted to the TCR beta chain. More public clonotypes were shared among persistent patients (around 3,000) than among newly diagnosed patients (under 1,000). Peripheral blood alone was examined, since thyroid tissue, which constituted the primary lesion, could not be accessed. Lower TCR Shannon entropy and fewer highly expanded clones were observed in persistent Graves' disease patients than in newly diagnosed patients, which suggested clonal expansion. TRBV28, TRBJ1-2 and TRBJ2-5 were preferentially used in persistent disease, while TRBV20-1 and TRBJ2-1 were favored in newly diagnosed disease.

The time point label, read with the paper, signifies: persistent/refractory GD, antithyroid drugs over 5 years with positive TRAb. For both TCR sequencing and RNA sequencing, RNA was extracted from PBMCs using TRIzol. The diagnosis of Graves' disease was made according to American Thyroid Association guidelines. Patients for the study were recruited at an endocrinology department in Xi'an, China. Each patient gave approximately 9 milliliters of peripheral blood, collected in an EDTA anticoagulant tube. Ficoll Paque Plus density gradient separation was used to isolate PBMCs, and no further T cell sorting was done. An Agilent 2100 Bioanalyzer and agarose gel were used to assess RNA quality, and a NanoDrop 2000 was used to measure RNA concentration. Many counts were recorded for this clonotype. Its antigen specificity is not known. It has no much larger one-base neighbor in the sample; base qualities were not kept.

Its CDR3 holds 15 amino acids, cysteine through phenylalanine. Kept here is only the CDR3 DNA, which spans 45 bases and is read in frame from base 1. Trimming costs V 0 bases and J 1 base, and their ends lie 12 bases apart. According to the germline V gene (reference sequence), CDR1 reads DFQATT and CDR2 reads SNEGSKA. Libraries were prepared through multiplex PCR. The instrument given in TCRdb is Illumina HiSeq 4000. iRepertoire HTBI primers and Arm-PCR amplification of CDR3 regions were used to construct TCR beta libraries. Gel purification was performed on PCR products prior to sequencing. The study's own analysis went as follows. A total of 62 TRBV and under 15 TRBJ segments were identified across samples and were used for gene usage analysis of CDR3 amino acid clonotypes. COPE and FqMerger were used to merge filtered high-quality paired reads into contigs. BLAST was used to align contigs to IMGT TRBV, TRBD and TRBJ reference genes, and CDR3 was defined according to IMGT. Highly expanded clones were defined as clonotypes with a frequency above 0.1%. Shannon entropy served as the measure of repertoire diversity, while the Gini coefficient captured V-J evenness. A clonotype found in more than one individual was treated as public. TCRdb took the public reads, trimmed them with fastp at Q25, ran MiXCR for clone calling and kept in-frame beta chains. Each record represents a unique CDR3 protein, reported with the most common genes and DNA among its rows. TCRdb, not the original authors, processed these V and J calls. The sample table lists roughly 700,000 distinct CDR3 sequences, around 32% of them with a count of one. The top ten clonotypes cover roughly 46% of the sample.

Sequencing used peripheral blood mononuclear cells (PBMCs), obtained when the disease was refractory, from a patient treated with antithyroid drugs. This TCR derives from a female donor with Graves disease. The chain links TRBV20-1 with TRBJ2-5, with a tentative D gene TRBD1 over 6 matching bases. This receptor has the CDR3 CSARDLGTPQETQYF. The nucleotides read TGCAGTGCTAGAGATTTAGGGACACCCCAAGAGACCCAGTACTTC.